This paragraph covers one T cell receptor beta chain sequence. The germline CDR1 and CDR2 sequences are KGHDR and SFDVKD. Trimming left V 5 bases short and J 4 bases short, with 10 bases between. The CDR3 totals 13 residues. This sample is drawn from a study of blood T cell repertoires in COVID-19. Study overall: There were acute and convalescent COVID-19 samples, and they came from the United States, Italy and Spain. Sources were T cells, B-cell-depleted T cells, or PBMCs; the material itself was cDNA or gDNA.

Measured with immunoSEQ multiplex PCR; TCRdb has only the in-frame clones, and not every one. This table has about 73,000 clones, roughly 88% appearing once. This sequence originates from an elderly man with active or convalescent COVID-19. The specimen was peripheral blood. The chain carries TRBV24-1 and TRBJ2-5; no definite D call. Here the CDR3 DNA reads TGTGCCACCAGTGCGGGTCTCCCAGAGACCCAGTACTTC. It is translated as CATSAGLPETQYF.